These 23 T cell receptor beta chains were sequenced from one sample in a study of blood T cell repertoires in COVID-19 (dated by TCRdb to about 2020). To prepare the library, the immunoSEQ multiplex PCR assay was applied. TCRdb carries this immuneACCESS record with in-frame sequences only. Its versions omit some clonotypes, under half of them owing to an unresolved V gene in the studies checked, with the rest unexplained. This sample holds hundreds of thousands of clones; 80% to 90% were observed only once. The top ten clones comprise roughly 2.3% of the sample. Sample: PBMCs or T cells enriched from blood (not recorded which). These receptors were obtained from a man under 40 who had recovered from COVID-19.

This clone occurred once. This chain joins TRBV6-5 and TRBJ1-3; the D gene is possibly TRBD1 (5 bases). V lost 4 bases to trimming and J lost 0 bases, with 13 bases between them. CDR3 length: 16 residues. CDR1 MNHEY and CDR2 SVGAGI come from the germline V gene. CDR3 residues: CASSWGGLSSGNTIYF. In DNA form, the CDR3 reads TGTGCCAGCAGTTGGGGCGGATTGAGCTCTGGAAACACCATATATTTT.

The genes are TRBV9 and TRBJ2-7, with TRBD1 matching over 8 bases. CDR1 and CDR2 (germline): SGDLS, YYNGEE. This CDR3 has 15 residues. With 3 bases clipped from V and 5 bases from J, the junction kept 10 bases outside the gene matches. CDR3 nucleotides: TGTGCCAGCAGCGCGCAGGGGGCCTCATCCCACGAGCAGTACTTC. Protein sequence: CASSAQGASSHEQYF.

The CDR3 bases are TGTGCCAGCAGCTTAGTGTTCGGGGTCTCTGGAAACACCATATATTTT. Its translation is CASSLVFGVSGNTIYF. The chain is built from TRBV7-9 and TRBJ1-3, with D unclear. Germline CDR1 reads SEHNR; CDR2 reads FQNEAQ (reference sequence). V was shortened by 1 base and J by 0 bases, with 10 bases between the two germline ends. The CDR3 loop spans 16 amino acids.

This chain connects TRBV7-8 to TRBJ1-5; D remains unclear. With 1 base removed from V and 0 bases from J, the gap between germline ends came to 10 bases. Germline lookup yields CDR1 SGHVS and CDR2 FQNEAQ. CDR3 length: 16 amino acids. The CDR3 sequence: CASSLVGGPSNQPQHF. The CDR3 DNA sequence: TGTGCCAGCAGCTTAGTCGGTGGGCCTAGCAATCAGCCCCAGCATTTT. Using reference TRBV7-8 and TRBJ1-5 for the parts outside the CDR3, the full variable domain is GAGVSQSPRYKVAKRGQDVALRCDPISGHVSLFWYQQALGQGPEFLTYFQNEAQLDKSGLPSDRFFAERPEGSVSTLKIQRTQQEDSAVYLCASSLVGGPSNQPQHFGDGTRLSIL.

The genes are TRBV6-1 and TRBJ2-4; a possible D gene is TRBD1 (5 bases). The CDR3 runs 13 residues. Germline loops: CDR1 MNHNS, CDR2 SASEGT. V lost 2 bases and J 6 bases, leaving 8 bases between the germline ends. CDR3 sequence: CASSEQGINIQYF. The CDR3 DNA reads TGTGCCAGCAGTGAACAGGGAATAAACATTCAGTACTTC.

The gene calls are TRBV3-1 (or the pseudogene TRBV3-2) and TRBJ2-3, with unresolved D. CDR1 is LGHDT and CDR2 is YNNKEL in the germline V gene (reference sequence). This CDR3 region has 13 residues. V was shortened by 2 bases and J by 1 base, with 4 bases between the two germline ends. In DNA, the CDR3 is TGTGCCAGCAGCCAACCGGGCACAGATACGCAGTATTTT. Protein product: CASSQPGTDTQYF.

The chain combines TRBV30 with TRBJ1-4; TRBD1 might be the D (5 bases). The length of the CDR3 is 14 residues. The V gene's germline CDR1 is GTSNPN and CDR2 SVGIG (reference sequence). V lost 3 bases to trimming and J lost 0 bases, with 8 bases between them. As DNA, the CDR3 is TGTGCCTGGAGACGGGGGACAACTAATGAAAAACTGTTTTTT. Amino acids: CAWRRGTTNEKLFF.

The chain recombines TRBV4-3 with TRBJ1-2; 7 bases align to TRBD1. J lost 5 bases, V lost 2 bases, and 5 bases had no gene match. Looked up from germline, CDR1 is LGHNA and CDR2 is YSLEER. CDR3 size: 14 residues. The CDR3 nucleotides read TGCGCCAGCAGCCAACAGGGGGGTGGGTATGGCTACACCTTC. Translating it yields CASSQQGGGYGYTF.

The gene calls are TRBV15 and TRBJ1-1; D remains unclear. Germline loops: CDR1 LNHNV, CDR2 YYDKDF (reference sequence). This CDR3 is 16 amino acids long. V was clipped by 0 bases and J by 4 bases, with 15 bases between them. CDR3: CATSRDGSGNPTEAFF. In DNA, the CDR3 is TGTGCCACCAGCAGAGATGGGTCCGGGAACCCCACTGAAGCTTTCTTT.

The rearrangement joins TRBV5-1 to TRBJ2-2; perhaps TRBD1 as D (5 bases). Trimming pared 4 bases from V and 3 bases from J, leaving 10 bases between. This CDR3 spans 14 amino acids. The germline V gene encodes CDR1 SGHRS and CDR2 YFSETQ. DNA of the CDR3: TGCGCCAGCAGCATAGACAGACACACCGGGGAGCTGTTTTTT. It specifies CASSIDRHTGELFF. The variable domain in full, with the rest retrieved from reference TRBV5-1 and TRBJ2-2, is KAGVTQTPRYLIKTRGQQVTLSCSPISGHRSVSWYQQTPGQGLQFLFEYFSETQRNKGNFPGRFSGRQFSNSRSEMNVSTLELGDSALYLCASSIDRHTGELFFGEGSRLTVL.

J is TRBJ1-6 and V is TRBV6-5; D might be TRBD1 (5 bases). V was clipped by 8 bases and J by 9 bases, with 17 bases between them. The CDR3 length is 14 residues. Germline V CDR1 and CDR2: MNHEY, SVGAGI. CDR3 in amino acids: CASRGAALGSPLHF. The CDR3 nucleotides are TGTGCCAGCCGCGGGGCGGCCCTAGGTTCACCCCTCCACTTT.

The rearrangement joins TRBV5-6 to TRBJ1-5; weak D call: TRBD1 (5 bases). The CDR3 length is 14 residues. Between the trimmed V and J ends, which lost 0 bases and 6 bases, there was a span of 10 bases. The germline V gene encodes CDR1 SGHDT and CDR2 YYEEEE. The CDR3 coding sequence is TGTGCCAGCAGCTTGGCGCAGGGCTCTCAGCCCCAGCATTTT. Protein product: CASSLAQGSQPQHF.

This clone was seen once. The chain uses TRBV5-1 and TRBJ2-5, with 7 bases lining up with TRBD1. Losses at the gene ends were 5 bases for V and 7 bases for J; bases not matched to a gene: 14. Germline values: CDR1 SGHRS, CDR2 YFSETQ. CDR3 length: 15 residues. The CDR3 bases are TGCGCCAGCAGTCTGACAGGGTCTAGTATGGGGACCCAGTACTTC. Encoded protein: CASSLTGSSMGTQYF.

This chain connects TRBV4-1 to TRBJ2-3; 9 bases fit TRBD2. Germline-derived CDR1 and CDR2 are MGHRA and YSYEKL. The CDR3 sequence is 17 residues long. V was pared by 1 base and J by 2 bases, with 7 bases of the junction left unmatched. The CDR3 nucleotides read TGCGCCAGCAGCCAAGGAGCGGGGGGACGGAACACAGATACGCAGTATTTT. Translation: CASSQGAGGRNTDTQYF.

The chain has TRBV5-1 and TRBJ1-4; 7 bases map to TRBD1. Germline assignment: CDR1 SGHRS and CDR2 YFSETQ. This CDR3 has 15 residues. V trimming: 5 bases; J trimming: 4 bases; junction bases outside the gene matches: 8. The CDR3 nucleotides are TGCGCCAGCAGTTATAGAGGGACAGTTAATGAAAAACTGTTTTTT. It translates to CASSYRGTVNEKLFF. The full variable domain, rest sourced from reference TRBV5-1 and TRBJ1-4, is KAGVTQTPRYLIKTRGQQVTLSCSPISGHRSVSWYQQTPGQGLQFLFEYFSETQRNKGNFPGRFSGRQFSNSRSEMNVSTLELGDSALYLCASSYRGTVNEKLFFGSGTQLSVL.

This sequence joins TRBV30 and TRBJ2-2; the D gene is possibly TRBD1 (5 bases). In germline, CDR1 is GTSNPN, CDR2 SVGIG (reference sequence). V was pared by 4 bases and J by 4 bases, with 10 bases between. The CDR3 runs to 13 residues. The CDR3 DNA is TGTGCCTGGATCGACAGCCCCACCGGGGAGCTGTTTTTT. Its translation is CAWIDSPTGELFF.

The rearrangement uses TRBV3-1 (or the pseudogene TRBV3-2) and TRBJ2-2, with D possibly matching TRBD2 (6 bases). The germline V gene encodes CDR1 LGHDT and CDR2 YNNKEL (reference sequence). The CDR3 consists of 16 residues. Trimming cost V 4 bases and J 1 base, with 13 bases left between them. The CDR3 DNA reads as TGTGCCAGCAGCCCTCGGGGTAGCGGGAACACCGGGGAGCTGTTTTTT. Its translation is CASSPRGSGNTGELFF.

V usage is TRBV9 and J usage is TRBJ1-2; the D gene is possibly TRBD1 (6 bases). Germline-derived CDR1 and CDR2 are SGDLS and YYNGEE. Trimming took off 3 bases at V and 2 bases at J, with 17 bases between the two ends. The CDR3 runs to 16 residues. The CDR3: CASSAPKTGTNYGYTF. The CDR3 nucleotides are TGTGCCAGCAGCGCCCCAAAGACCGGGACAAACTATGGCTACACCTTC.

V is TRBV7-8 and J is TRBJ1-6, with 7 bases fitting TRBD1. The germline CDR1 and CDR2 sequences are SGHVS and FQNEAQ. The CDR3 is 15 amino acids. J lost 8 bases, V lost 1 base, and 5 bases had no gene match. The CDR3 bases are TGTGCCAGCAGCTTAGAAGGCAGGGGGGATTCACCCCTCCACTTT. Residues: CASSLEGRGDSPLHF.

V gene TRBV6-2 or TRBV6-3 combines with J gene TRBJ2-4; D remains ambiguous. Trimming removed 4 bases from V and 12 bases from J, with 16 bases in between. This CDR3 spans 13 amino acids. Germline CDR1 is MNHEY and CDR2 is SVGEGT. CDR3 DNA: TGTGCCAGCAGTTTACTTAATGTCGGCGGTCAGTACTTC. Protein sequence: CASSLLNVGGQYF.

Note on this clone: Other nucleotide sequences from this sample produce the same CDR3. V and J are TRBV5-1 and TRBJ1-3, with a weak D call TRBD1 (5 bases). This CDR3 has 16 residues. Germline values: CDR1 SGHRS, CDR2 YFSETQ. The V end was cut by 4 bases, the J end by 3 bases, with 17 bases between. The CDR3 coding sequence is TGCGCCAGCAGCCGTACGGGACTAGATAGTGGAAACACCATATATTTT. It is translated as CASSRTGLDSGNTIYF.

A single count supports this clone. The chain uses TRBV9 and TRBJ1-4, with D perhaps TRBD1 (5 bases). Germline assignment: CDR1 SGDLS and CDR2 YYNGEE. V was cut by 4 bases and J by 7 bases, with 23 bases left in between. This CDR3 has 17 amino acids. Here the CDR3 DNA reads TGTGCCAGCAGCACCCAGGGACTGACAACTATAAGTGAAAAACTGTTTTTT. It encodes CASSTQGLTTISEKLFF.

This clone has just one count. V is TRBV7-6 and J is TRBJ1-4; a weak D match, TRBD1 (5 bases). Trimming took 1 base from V and 4 from J, leaving 10 bases between them. The CDR3 is made up of 15 amino acids. Germline V gene data show CDR1 as SGHVS and CDR2 as FNYEAQ. CDR3 sequence: CASSLDAGGNEKLFF. DNA of the CDR3: TGTGCCAGCAGCTTAGATGCGGGGGGTAATGAAAAACTGTTTTTT.